This T cell receptor (beta chain) was found in a study of response to subunit inactivated influenza vaccine (dated by TCRdb to between 2018 and 2020). At the level of the whole study: The study used deep quantitative T cell receptor repertoire profiling to track responses to a trivalent subunit inactivated influenza vaccine.

Regarding this clonotype: This receptor's antigen is unknown. Base quality data are lacking; no much larger clone is found one base away.

Reading from cysteine to phenylalanine, the CDR3 counts 14 amino acids. The sequence is cut down to CDR3 DNA, 42 bases in frame from base 1. Relative to germline, V is missing 6 bases and J is missing 9 bases, with 6 bases of the junction outside any gene match. What the research found in general, with its limitations: According to the authors, only a limited number of new T cells may be recruited by each seasonal influenza vaccination.

The library was built by means of RT-PCR. The sample was run on an Illumina HiSeq 2500. TCRdb handled the public reads itself, with Q25 trimming in fastp and clone calling in MiXCR, and kept productive beta chains. Identical CDR3 proteins give one entry, which carries the most common genes and DNA. The sample includes hundreds of thousands of distinct CDR3 sequences, with about 15% observed a single time. The ten biggest clones cover roughly 6.4% of the sample. The chain joins TRBV12-3 or TRBV12-4 to TRBJ1-6; 9 central nucleotides agree with TRBD1. The sequence came from a man between 50 and 59 years old who received an inactivated influenza vaccine. Donor details come from another sample of the same person, matched by shared clones. The input for sequencing was PBMCs from blood, taken around 15 days before vaccination. CDR3 region: CASRVGTGSSPLHF. The sequenced DNA: TGTGCCAGCAGGGTCGGGACAGGGTCTTCACCCCTCCACTTT.